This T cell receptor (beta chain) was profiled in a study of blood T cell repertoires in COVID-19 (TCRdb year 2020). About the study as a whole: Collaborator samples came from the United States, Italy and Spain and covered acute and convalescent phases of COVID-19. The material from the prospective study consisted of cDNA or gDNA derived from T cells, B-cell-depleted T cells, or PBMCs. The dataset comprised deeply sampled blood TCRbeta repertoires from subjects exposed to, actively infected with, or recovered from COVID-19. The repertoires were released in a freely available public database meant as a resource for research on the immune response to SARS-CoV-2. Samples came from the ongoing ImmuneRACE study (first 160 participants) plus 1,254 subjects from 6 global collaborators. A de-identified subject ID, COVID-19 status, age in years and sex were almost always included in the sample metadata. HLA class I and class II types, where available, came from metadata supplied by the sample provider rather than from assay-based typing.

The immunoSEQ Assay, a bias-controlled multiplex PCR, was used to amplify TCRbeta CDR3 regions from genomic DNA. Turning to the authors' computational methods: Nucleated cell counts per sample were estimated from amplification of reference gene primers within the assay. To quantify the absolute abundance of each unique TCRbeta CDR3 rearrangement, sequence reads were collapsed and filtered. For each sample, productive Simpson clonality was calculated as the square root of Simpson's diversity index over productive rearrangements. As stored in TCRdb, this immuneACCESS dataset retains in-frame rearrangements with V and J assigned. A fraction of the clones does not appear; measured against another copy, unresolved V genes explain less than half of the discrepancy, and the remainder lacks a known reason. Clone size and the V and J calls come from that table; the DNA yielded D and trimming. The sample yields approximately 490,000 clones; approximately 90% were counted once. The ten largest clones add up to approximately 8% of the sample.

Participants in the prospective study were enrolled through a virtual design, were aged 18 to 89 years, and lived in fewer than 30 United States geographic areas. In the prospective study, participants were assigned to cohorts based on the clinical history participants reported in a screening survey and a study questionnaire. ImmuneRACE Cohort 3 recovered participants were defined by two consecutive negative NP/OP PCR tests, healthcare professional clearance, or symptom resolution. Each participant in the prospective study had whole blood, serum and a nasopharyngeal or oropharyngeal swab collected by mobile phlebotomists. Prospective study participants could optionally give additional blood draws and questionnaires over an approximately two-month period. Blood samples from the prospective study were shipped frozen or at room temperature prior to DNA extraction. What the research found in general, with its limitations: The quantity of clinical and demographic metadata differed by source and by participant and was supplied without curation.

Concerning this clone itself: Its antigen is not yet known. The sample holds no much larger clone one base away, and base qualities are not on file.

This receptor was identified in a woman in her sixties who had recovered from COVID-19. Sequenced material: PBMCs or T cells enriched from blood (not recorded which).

The CDR3 sequence is CASSRVGQGKHEQYV. The nucleotide sequence is given as TGTGCCAGCAGCCGGGTCGGGCAGGGTAAGCACGAGCAGTACGTC. The chain couples TRBV5-8 to TRBJ2-7, with TRBD1 perhaps the D gene, on 5 matching bases. CDR1 and CDR2 were assigned from the germline V gene as SGHTS and YDEGEE. The CDR3 goes from the cysteine to the valine over 15 residues. Left in the record is the CDR3 DNA by itself, 45 bases read in frame from the first base. V drops 4 bases and J drops 5 bases, leaving 19 bases in between.